These 26 T cell receptor beta chains share one sample of origin, sequenced in a study of CXCR3-negative and CXCR3-positive naive CD8 T cells. 5' RACE with UMI labels generated the TRB cDNA libraries. TCRdb reworked the 5' RACE reads into one entry per CDR3 protein, no DNA. The sample has some 130,000 distinct CDR3 sequences, and its top ten clones hold about 0.3%. The source material was naive CXCR3- CD8+ T cells from blood. Sample subset: CD45RO-CCR7+CD27+CD95- naive CD8+ T cells lacking CXCR3 (TNR3-). Receptor source: a human donor in good health. Some clones in this sample may be carry-over from other donors' samples.

J is TRBJ2-1 and V is TRBV4-1; TCRdb reports TRBD1, a call that lacks DNA to check it against. The V gene's germline CDR1 is MGHRA and CDR2 YSYEKL. The CDR3 is 13 residues long. The CDR3 reads CASSANRGNEQFF.

This chain links TRBV11-2 with TRBJ2-3; TCRdb outputs TRBD2, but without DNA this stays unchecked. The CDR3 length is 16 residues. CDR1 and CDR2 from the germline V gene are SGHAT and FQNNGV. CDR3: CASSLDFAGSTDTQYF.

The rearrangement links TRBV14 to TRBJ2-1; TCRdb's D call, TRBD1, is unchecked because there is no DNA. Germline V gene data show CDR1 as SGHDN and CDR2 as FVKESK. The length of the CDR3 is 14 residues. The CDR3: CASSRDRGGNEQFF.

The rearrangement joins TRBV30 to TRBJ2-3. The CDR3 is 12 amino acids. The germline CDR1 and CDR2 sequences are GTSNPN and SVGIG (reference sequence). This chain's CDR3 is CAWSGYTDTQYF.

The chain is built from TRBV29-1 and TRBJ2-4; the D gene TCRdb calls, TRBD2, cannot be checked with no DNA. The V gene's germline CDR1 is SQVTM and CDR2 ANQGSEA. CDR3 length: 17 residues. The CDR3 region is CSVEDLASGALKNIQYF.

This chain connects TRBV12-3 or TRBV12-4 to TRBJ2-7; TCRdb designates TRBD1, a call that cannot be tested without DNA. The CDR3 is 15 residues long. The CDR3: CASSPRQVVSYEQYF.

The genes are TRBV6-2 or TRBV6-3 and TRBJ2-7; TCRdb calls TRBD2, which cannot be checked without DNA. The CDR3 has 15 residues. Germline lookup yields CDR1 MNHEY and CDR2 SVGEGT. The CDR3 here is CASSSRVAGTYEQYF.

The chain links TRBV29-1 to TRBJ2-2. CDR1 is SQVTM, CDR2 ANQGSEA, per germline. The CDR3 length is 13 residues. CDR3 in amino acids: CSVEESDTGELFF.

The rearrangement joins TRBV2 to TRBJ1-1; the TCRdb D gene call, TRBD1, has no DNA to confirm it. The V gene's germline CDR1 is SNHLY and CDR2 FYNNEI. The CDR3 is 15 amino acids. This CDR3 is CAREERTGAWAEAFF.

This sequence joins TRBV29-1 and TRBJ2-1; the D call of TRBD2 rests on TCRdb alone, since no DNA is present to check it. The CDR3 has 13 amino acids. Germline CDR1 reads SQVTM; CDR2 reads ANQGSEA. The CDR3 loop reads CSVDVAGSDEQFF.

The chain uses TRBV29-1 and TRBJ2-5. Germline V gives CDR1 SQVTM, CDR2 ANQGSEA. CDR3 size: 11 residues. CDR3: CSVVDQETQYF. Complete variable domain (other parts from reference TRBV29-1 and TRBJ2-5): SAVISQKPSRDICQRGTSLTIQCQVDSQVTMMFWYRQQPGQSLTLIATANQGSEATYESGFVIDKFPISRPNLTFSTLTVSNMSPEDSSIYLCSVVDQETQYFGPGTRLLVL.

The V call is TRBV11-3, the J call TRBJ1-1. Per germline, CDR1 SGHNT and CDR2 YENEEA. The CDR3 spans 12 residues. The CDR3 is CASSSWDTEAFF. Full variable domain (remainder filled in from reference TRBV11-3 and TRBJ1-1): EAGVVQSPRYKIIEKKQPVAFWCNPISGHNTLYWYLQNLGQGPELLIRYENEEAVDDSQLPKDRFSAERLKGVDSTLKIQPAELGDSAVYLCASSSWDTEAFFGQGTRLTVV.

The chain recombines TRBV5-1 with TRBJ2-7. The CDR3 covers 15 residues. CDR1 SGHRS and CDR2 YFSETQ come from the germline V gene. CDR3 residues: CASSPAAVGSYEQYF.

The gene calls are TRBV9 and TRBJ2-1; TCRdb proposes TRBD2, but this gene call is untestable without DNA. The CDR3 runs to 18 residues. The germline V gene has CDR1 SGDLS and CDR2 YYNGEE. The CDR3 sequence is CASSGSQTSGRGVNEQFF.

The chain is built from TRBV9 and TRBJ1-1; TCRdb gives TRBD1 as the D gene, but with no DNA this cannot be confirmed. The V gene's germline CDR1 is SGDLS and CDR2 YYNGEE. The CDR3 sequence is 14 residues long. CDR3 sequence reads: CASRRDGLNTEAFF.

The V call is TRBV7-9, the J call TRBJ1-5; checking the TCRdb D call of TRBD1 is not possible without DNA. The CDR3 sequence is 12 residues long. CDR1 is SEHNR and CDR2 is FQNEAQ in the germline V gene (reference sequence). CDR3 sequence: CASSPGAQPQHF.

The V call is TRBV5-1, the J call TRBJ2-7; the TCRdb call, TRBD2, lacks DNA for checking. The CDR3 is 15 residues long. Germline CDR1 and CDR2: SGHRS and YFSETQ. CDR3 sequence reads: CASSQRNGGTGEQYF.

CDR3 sequence: CASSPSRGTVNMLGETQYF. V usage is TRBV18 and J usage is TRBJ2-5; TCRdb names TRBD1, which stays unverified in the absence of DNA. Germline V gives CDR1 KGHSH, CDR2 LQKENI. CDR3 length: 19 amino acids.

The V gene is TRBV29-1, the J gene TRBJ2-1. Germline assignment: CDR1 SQVTM and CDR2 ANQGSEA. This CDR3 contains 13 residues. The CDR3 is CSGKPGTYNEQFF.

V is TRBV29-1 and J is TRBJ1-1; the D call from TCRdb, TRBD1, cannot be confirmed without DNA. Germline-derived CDR1 and CDR2 are SQVTM and ANQGSEA. This CDR3 is built from 15 residues. The CDR3 spells CSAVGQLDSNTEAFF.

CDR3 sequence: CASSSHNSYNEQFF. The chain recombines TRBV5-1 with TRBJ2-1. Germline loops: CDR1 SGHRS, CDR2 YFSETQ. CDR3 length equals 14 residues. The full variable domain, completed using reference TRBV5-1 and TRBJ2-1, is KAGVTQTPRYLIKTRGQQVTLSCSPISGHRSVSWYQQTPGQGLQFLFEYFSETQRNKGNFPGRFSGRQFSNSRSEMNVSTLELGDSALYLCASSSHNSYNEQFFGPGTRLTVL.

The chain has TRBV6-2 or TRBV6-3 and TRBJ2-7. This CDR3 is 16 amino acids long. From germline, CDR1 is MNHEY and CDR2 SVGEGT. The CDR3 loop is CASSLTGEWSSYEQYF.

The chain uses TRBV6-1 and TRBJ1-5; absent DNA, TCRdb's TRBD1 call cannot be checked. CDR3 size: 14 residues. The V gene's germline CDR1 is MNHNS and CDR2 SASEGT. CDR3 region: CASSEVTPGEPQHF.

This sequence joins TRBV2 and TRBJ1-2; TCRdb's D call of TRBD1 is untestable without DNA. This CDR3 comprises 12 residues. Germline V gives CDR1 SNHLY, CDR2 FYNNEI. This chain's CDR3 is CATLTGNSGYTF.

The genes are TRBV6-5 and TRBJ1-6; without DNA, the TCRdb call of TRBD1 cannot be checked. Germline V gene sequence: CDR1 MNHEY, CDR2 SVGAGI. The CDR3 is made up of 17 amino acids. The chain's CDR3 is CASSYTVPGQTHSPLHF.

This chain uses TRBV7-9 with TRBJ1-1; TCRdb designates TRBD1, a call that cannot be tested without DNA. The CDR3 totals 17 residues. Germline V gene sequence: CDR1 SEHNR, CDR2 FQNEAQ (reference sequence). Here the CDR3 reads CASSLALRGQWLTEAFF.